The TCR beta chain under discussion was sequenced for a study of T-cell reconstitution after alpha-beta-depleted transplantation in children. Unique molecular identifiers tagged the TCRbeta library. TCRdb reanalysed the PCR reads using MiXCR and keeps one entry per CDR3 protein. The sample contains roughly 200,000 distinct CDR3 sequences, about 6.4% of which appear only once. This clonotype was observed at least ten times. The V end lost 10 bases, the J end lost 16 bases, and 14 bases lay between the germline ends. Germline CDR1 reads SEHNR; CDR2 reads FQNEAQ (reference sequence). This CDR3 spans 9 amino acids.

The gene calls are TRBV7-9 and TRBJ2-1, with D hard to call. The receptor comes from a human donor who donated a stem cell graft to a child with Wiskott-Aldrich syndrome. This specimen consisted of PBMCs from the stem cell graft donor, obtained from the stem cell graft. The CDR3 DNA reads as TGTGCCATATCCGGGCCTCTATTCTTC. Translation: CAISGPLFF.